This T cell receptor (beta chain) was recovered during a study of blood T cell repertoires in COVID-19. Study context: Researchers got acute and convalescent COVID-19 samples from the United States, Italy and Spain. T cells, B-cell-depleted T cells, or PBMCs provided the cDNA or gDNA that served as material.

As handled by the study authors: Amplification of reference gene primers provided the estimated nucleated cell counts. Using immunoSEQ multiplex PCR, the repertoire was profiled, and TCRdb retains in-frame clones only, with some absent. V, J and clone size are taken as reported in that table, and D and trimming were inferred from the DNA itself. The sample carries hundreds of thousands of clones, roughly 76% recorded once. This clone came up once. With V trimmed by 4 bases and J by 3 bases, 5 bases remained unmatched. The germline V gene encodes CDR1 SGHTS and CDR2 YDEGEE. The CDR3 sequence is 14 residues long.

The chain joins TRBV5-8 to TRBJ2-5, with 8 positions matching TRBD2. The sequenced sample was peripheral blood. This clonotype was obtained from a woman older than 75 with COVID-19, enrolled during active disease. The CDR3 sequence: CASSPELAEETQYF. The CDR3 DNA reads TGTGCCAGCAGCCCCGAACTAGCGGAAGAGACCCAGTACTTC.